One TCR beta chain is described in this entry. Seattle patient enrollment occurred during active infection, with longitudinal follow-up thereafter. This sample is part of a study of blood T cell repertoires in COVID-19. This table comes from immunoSEQ multiplex PCR, and its TCRdb copy is limited to in-frame clones, with some not included. The sample yields roughly 120,000 clones, 80% to 95% seen once. Sequenced material: peripheral blood. This TCR was sampled from a man aged 50 to 59 with COVID-19, enrolled during active disease.

The CDR3 protein is CASSLRTGRADTQYF. The DNA of the CDR3 is TGTGCCAGCAGTTTAAGGACAGGGAGAGCAGATACGCAGTATTTT. This rearrangement joins TRBV28 to TRBJ2-3; 8 bases are a match to TRBD1. The CDR3 has 15 amino acids. V trimming: 2 bases; J trimming: 4 bases; junction bases outside the gene matches: 5. Germline assignment: CDR1 MDHEN and CDR2 SYDVKM.